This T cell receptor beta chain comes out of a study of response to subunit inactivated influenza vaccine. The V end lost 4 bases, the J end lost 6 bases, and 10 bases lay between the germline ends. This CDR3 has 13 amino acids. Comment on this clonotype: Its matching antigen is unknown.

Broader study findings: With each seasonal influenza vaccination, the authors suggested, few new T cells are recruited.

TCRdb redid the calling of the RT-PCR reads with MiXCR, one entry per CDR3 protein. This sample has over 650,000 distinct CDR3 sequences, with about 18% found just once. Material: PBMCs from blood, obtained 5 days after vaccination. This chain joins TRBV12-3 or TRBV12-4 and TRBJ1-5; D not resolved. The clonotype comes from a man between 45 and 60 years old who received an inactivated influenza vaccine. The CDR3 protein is CASSSIGGQPQHF. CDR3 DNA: TGTGCCAGCAGTTCCATAGGTGGTCAGCCCCAGCATTTT.